The 19 T cell receptor beta chains listed next were all sequenced from one sample in a study of blood T cell repertoires in COVID-19. Profiling relied on immunoSEQ multiplex PCR, and the TCRdb table lists in-frame clones only, not all of them. The table lists about 100,000 clones, around 81% of them singletons. Sequencing was carried out using peripheral blood. The receptors were sampled from a man aged 45 to 65 with active or convalescent COVID-19.

CDR3 DNA sequence: TGTGCCAGCAGCTGGCAGGGGGCTAACAATGAGCAGTTCTTC. It encodes CASSWQGANNEQFF. The rearrangement links TRBV3-1 (or the pseudogene TRBV3-2) to TRBJ2-1; 8 bases map to TRBD1. CDR1 is LGHDT, CDR2 YNNKEL, per germline (reference sequence). The junction had 5 bases not matched to a gene; V was cut back by 5 bases and J by 5 bases. The CDR3 loop spans 14 amino acids.

The chain recombines TRBV11-2 with TRBJ2-5; 10 bases line up with TRBD2. Germline V lookup: CDR1 SGHAT, CDR2 FQNNGV. Losses at the gene ends were 6 bases for V and 5 bases for J; bases not matched to a gene: 12. This CDR3 spans 16 amino acids. CDR3 sequence reads: CASRMSGLAGDETQYF. In DNA, the CDR3 is TGTGCCAGCAGGATGAGTGGCCTAGCGGGAGATGAGACCCAGTACTTC.

V and J are TRBV5-1 and TRBJ2-3; 9 nucleotides align to TRBD2. Losses at the gene ends were 3 bases for V and 1 base for J; bases not matched to a gene: 3. Germline V gene sequence: CDR1 SGHRS, CDR2 YFSETQ. This CDR3 is built from 15 residues. The CDR3 loop is CASSYRLAGTDTQYF. Written as DNA, the CDR3 is TGCGCCAGCAGCTACCGACTAGCGGGCACAGATACGCAGTATTTT.

The chain joins TRBV4-1 to TRBJ2-5; 7 nucleotides line up with TRBD2. Germline V CDR1 and CDR2: MGHRA, YSYEKL. After removal of 1 base from V and 2 bases from J, the junction contained 4 bases not matched to a gene. The CDR3 is 15 residues long. The CDR3 loop reads CASSQGAGVQETQYF. In DNA, the CDR3 is TGCGCCAGCAGCCAAGGTGCGGGAGTGCAAGAGACCCAGTACTTC.

DNA of the CDR3: TGCGCCAGCAGGCACGTTGACAGGACCGGGGAGCAGTACTTC. Its translation is CASRHVDRTGEQYF. This sequence joins TRBV5-1 and TRBJ2-7, with D maybe TRBD1 (6 bases). This CDR3 is 14 amino acids long. The germline V gene has CDR1 SGHRS and CDR2 YFSETQ. V was pared by 5 bases and J by 7 bases, with 19 bases between.

This chain connects TRBV4-1 to TRBJ2-7, with 9 bases identical to TRBD2. There are 17 residues in the CDR3. Germline values: CDR1 MGHRA, CDR2 YSYEKL. The J segment lost 0 bases and the V segment lost 4 bases, leaving 10 bases of the junction unmatched. CDR3 protein: CASSLTRLAGPSYEQYF. In DNA, the CDR3 is TGCGCCAGCAGCCTCACGCGCCTAGCGGGACCCTCCTACGAGCAGTACTTC.

V and J are TRBV19 and TRBJ2-3, with a weak D call TRBD1 (5 bases). Germline V gene sequence: CDR1 LNHDA, CDR2 SQIVND (reference sequence). The germline V and J ends were trimmed by 8 bases and 6 bases, with 15 bases remaining between them. The CDR3 runs to 13 residues. As DNA, the CDR3 is TGTGCCAGTCGGTCAGGGCCCGGGGATACGCAGTATTTT. Its protein is CASRSGPGDTQYF. The full variable domain, with the rest looked up from reference TRBV19 and TRBJ2-3, is DGGITQSPKYLFRKEGQNVTLSCEQNLNHDAMYWYRQDPGQGLRLIYYSQIVNDFQKGDIAEGYSVSREKKESFPLTVTSAQKNPTAFYLCASRSGPGDTQYFGPGTRLTVL.

This chain connects TRBV14 to TRBJ2-3; the D is unclear. The germline CDR1 and CDR2 sequences are SGHDN and FVKESK. The length of the CDR3 is 17 residues. V lost 0 bases, J lost 4 bases, and 17 bases lay in between. The CDR3 bases are TGTGCCAGCAGCCAAGAGCGGAGCGCCTCTGGCGCAGATACGCAGTATTTT. Amino acids: CASSQERSASGADTQYF.

The V gene is TRBV3-1 (or the pseudogene TRBV3-2), the J gene TRBJ2-7; D possibly corresponds to TRBD1 (5 bases). The V end was cut by 3 bases, the J end by 3 bases, with 9 bases between. Germline V gene data show CDR1 as LGHDT and CDR2 as YNNKEL (reference sequence). CDR3 length equals 13 residues. The CDR3 coding sequence is TGTGCCAGCAGCCACAGGGATGTCTACGAGCAGTACTTC. Residues: CASSHRDVYEQYF.

V and J are TRBV7-9 and TRBJ2-5, with D possibly being TRBD1 (5 bases). The germline V gene has CDR1 SEHNR and CDR2 FQNEAQ (reference sequence). CDR3 size: 14 residues. V lost 2 bases, J lost 1 base, and 8 bases lay in between. The DNA for the CDR3 is TGTGCCAGCAGCTTAAGGGGTCCCCAAGAGACCCAGTACTTC. Translating gives CASSLRGPQETQYF.

This rearrangement joins TRBV10-2 to TRBJ1-5, with 8 bases lining up with TRBD1. Germline V gene data show CDR1 as WSHSY and CDR2 as SAAADI. The length of the CDR3 is 15 residues. V shed 5 bases, J shed 2 bases, and the junction held 5 bases outside the gene matches. The CDR3 sequence: CASSPLQGGNQPQHF. The DNA for the CDR3 is TGCGCCAGCAGTCCCCTACAGGGGGGCAATCAGCCCCAGCATTTT.

The V gene is TRBV9, the J gene TRBJ1-2; a weak D match, TRBD1 (5 bases). The CDR3 is made up of 17 amino acids. Germline assignment: CDR1 SGDLS and CDR2 YYNGEE. Trimming removed 0 bases from V and 4 bases from J, with 19 bases in between. The CDR3 is CASSVEGTGVGSYGYTF. In nucleotides, the CDR3 is TGTGCCAGCAGCGTAGAGGGAACAGGCGTGGGATCCTATGGCTACACCTTC.

The chain recombines TRBV5-1 with TRBJ1-2; TRBD1 aligns across 7 bases. The junction had 8 bases not matched to a gene; V was cut back by 4 bases and J by 2 bases. CDR3 length: 15 residues. Germline CDR1 is SGHRS and CDR2 is YFSETQ. The CDR3 nucleotides are TGCGCCAGCAGCCCCCCCGGACAGGAGAACTATGGCTACACCTTC. It encodes CASSPPGQENYGYTF.

A note on this clone: Other nucleotide sequences from this sample produce the same CDR3. The V and J genes are TRBV4-1 and TRBJ1-6, with D unclear. This CDR3 spans 13 amino acids. The V and J ends lost 0 bases and 7 bases respectively, with 4 bases between them. CDR1 and CDR2 (germline): MGHRA, YSYEKL. CDR3: CASSQESNSPLHF. The CDR3 DNA reads TGCGCCAGCAGCCAAGAAAGCAATTCACCCCTCCACTTT.

This clone was counted only a few times. V usage is TRBV2 and J usage is TRBJ1-1; D unclear. The CDR3 spans 12 residues. Germline lookup yields CDR1 SNHLY and CDR2 FYNNEI. Trimming cost V 5 bases and J 4 bases, with 8 bases left between them. CDR3 DNA sequence: TGTGCCAGCAGTCTTATCTTCACTGAAGCTTTCTTT. Encoded protein: CASSLIFTEAFF.

The rearrangement links TRBV5-6 to TRBJ2-7; 8 bases match TRBD2. CDR1 and CDR2 (germline): SGHDT, YYEEEE. The V segment lost 7 bases and the J segment 4 bases; nucleotides outside the gene matches: 13. CDR3 length equals 15 residues. CDR3 coding DNA: TGTGCCAGCCGAGAGGCGGGAGGACTTACGTACGAGCAGTACTTC. The encoded protein is CASREAGGLTYEQYF.

This clone occurred a few times. The chain employs TRBV27 and TRBJ1-5, with 7 bases that match TRBD1. Germline CDR1 reads MNHEY; CDR2 reads SMNVEV (reference sequence). The trim removed 5 bases at V and 2 bases at J, leaving 6 bases unmatched. The CDR3 length is 15 residues. The CDR3 sequence: CASSPFGQGNQPQHF. CDR3 DNA: TGTGCCAGCAGTCCCTTCGGACAGGGCAATCAGCCCCAGCATTTT.

For this clone: One end of the junction is discordant with germline, which a read error may explain. This sequence joins TRBV11-2 and TRBJ2-3; D gene uncertain. The germline gives CDR1 SGHAT, CDR2 FQNNGV. The CDR3 length is 12 residues. The CDR3 DNA follows: TGTGCCAGCAGCGTAGACTCAGATACGCAGTATTTT. Encoded protein: CASSVDSDTQYF.

J is TRBJ2-3 and V is TRBV6-5; 9 bases are shared with TRBD1. CDR1 is MNHEY, CDR2 SVGAGI, per germline. V gave up 2 bases and J gave up 1 base; unmatched junction bases: 1. The CDR3 is 15 residues long. The DNA of the CDR3 is TGTGCCAGCAGTTACCGGACAGGGGGCACAGATACGCAGTATTTT. The encoded protein is CASSYRTGGTDTQYF.